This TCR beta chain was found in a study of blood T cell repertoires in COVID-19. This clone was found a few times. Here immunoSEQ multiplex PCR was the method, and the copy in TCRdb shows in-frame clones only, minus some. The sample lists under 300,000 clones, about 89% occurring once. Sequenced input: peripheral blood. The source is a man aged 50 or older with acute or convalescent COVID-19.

The CDR3 reads CASSESQGGGNTIYF. The CDR3 nucleotides read TGTGCCAGCAGTGAATCGCAGGGCGGTGGAAACACCATATATTTT. The chain has TRBV25-1 and TRBJ1-3; possible D gene TRBD1, 5 bases. CDR1 is MGHDK and CDR2 is SYGVNS in the germline V gene. CDR3 length: 15 amino acids. Trimming cost V 1 base and J 3 bases, with 10 bases left between them. The full variable domain, with the rest looked up from reference TRBV25-1 and TRBJ1-3, is EADIYQTPRYLVIGTGKKITLECSQTMGHDKMYWYQQDPGMELHLIHYSYGVNSTEKGDLSSESTVSRIRTEHFPLTLESARPSHTSQYLCASSESQGGGNTIYFGEGSWLTVV.